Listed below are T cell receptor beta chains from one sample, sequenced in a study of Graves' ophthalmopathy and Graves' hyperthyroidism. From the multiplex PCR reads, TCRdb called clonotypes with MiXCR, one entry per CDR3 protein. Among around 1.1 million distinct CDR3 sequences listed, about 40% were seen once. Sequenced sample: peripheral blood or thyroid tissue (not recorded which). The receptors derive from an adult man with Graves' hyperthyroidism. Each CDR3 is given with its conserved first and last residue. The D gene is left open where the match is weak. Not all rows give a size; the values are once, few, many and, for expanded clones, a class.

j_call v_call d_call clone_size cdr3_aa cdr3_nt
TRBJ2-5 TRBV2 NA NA CASNLRRGRETQYF TGTGCCAGCAATCTACGGAGAGGGCGCGAGACCCAGTACTTC
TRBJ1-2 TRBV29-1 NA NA CSVVGDIRGGYTF TGCAGCGTAGTTGGGGACATCCGAGGAGGCTACACCTTC
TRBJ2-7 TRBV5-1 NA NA CASSRGSGANEQYF TGCGCCAGCAGTCGAGGGTCTGGGGCCAACGAGCAGTACTTC
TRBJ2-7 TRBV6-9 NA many CASSTTTGEQYF TGTGCCAGCAGTACAACAACGGGCGAGCAGTACTTC
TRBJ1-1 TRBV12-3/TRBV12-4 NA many CASSSLGFRGTEAFF TGTGCCAGCAGTTCTCTCGGGTTTAGAGGCACTGAAGCTTTCTTT
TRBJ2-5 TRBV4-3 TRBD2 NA CASSLEGLAGGLETQYF TGCGCCAGCAGCCTCGAGGGACTAGCGGGGGGCTTAGAGACCCAGTACTTC
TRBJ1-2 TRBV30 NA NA CAWSVLSCYTF TGTGCCTGGAGTGTACTCAGTTGCTACACCTTC
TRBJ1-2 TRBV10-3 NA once CAIREALQGNYGYTF TGTGCCATCAGGGAAGCGCTTCAGGGAAACTATGGCTACACCTTC
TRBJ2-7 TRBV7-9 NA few CASSLDPQYF TGTGCCAGCAGCTTGGACCCGCAGTACTTC
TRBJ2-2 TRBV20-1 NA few CSARAGDSRTGELFF TGCAGTGCTAGAGCGGGGGACTCCCGCACCGGGGAGCTGTTTTTT
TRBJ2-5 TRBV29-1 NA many CSVGSGPSQETQYF TGCAGCGTTGGTAGCGGCCCCTCCCAAGAGACCCAGTACTTC
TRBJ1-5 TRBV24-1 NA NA CATSALGRGSQPQHF TGTGCCACCAGTGCCCTCGGCCGGGGTAGTCAGCCCCAGCATTTT
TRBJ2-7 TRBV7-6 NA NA CASSSVTTQSYEQYF TGTGCCAGCAGTTCCGTGACTACCCAATCCTACGAGCAGTACTTC
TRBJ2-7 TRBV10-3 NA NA CAISEPDREGSSYEQYF TGTGCCATCAGTGAGCCGGACAGGGAGGGGAGCTCCTACGAGCAGTACTTC
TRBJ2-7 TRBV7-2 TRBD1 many CASSLEGTVSSYEQYF TGTGCCAGCAGCTTAGAAGGGACAGTTAGCTCCTACGAGCAGTACTTC